Listed below are T cell receptor beta chains from one sample, sequenced in a study of Graves' ophthalmopathy and Graves' hyperthyroidism. TCRdb reanalysed the multiplex PCR reads using MiXCR and keeps one entry per CDR3 protein. The sample records about 1.2 million distinct CDR3 sequences, about 36% being singletons. Material for sequencing was peripheral blood or thyroid tissue (not recorded which). These receptors originate from an adult man with Graves' hyperthyroidism. Both conserved end residues are part of each CDR3.

j_call: TRBJ2-6
v_call: TRBV29-1
cdr3_aa: CSVVASGDNVLTF

j_call: TRBJ2-5
v_call: TRBV5-1
cdr3_aa: CASSLPQQETQYF

j_call: TRBJ2-2
v_call: TRBV19
cdr3_aa: CASLRTGLRTGELFF

j_call: TRBJ1-1
v_call: TRBV19
cdr3_aa: CASKVGGPNTEAFF

j_call: TRBJ1-3
v_call: TRBV10-3
cdr3_aa: CAISESTVDTENTIYF

j_call: TRBJ1-3
v_call: TRBV20-1
cdr3_aa: CSTRDLSLTAGNTIYF

j_call: TRBJ1-2
v_call: TRBV10-2
cdr3_aa: CASSPRWDTENPYGYTF

j_call: TRBJ1-1
v_call: TRBV9
cdr3_aa: CASSVDGLMNTEAFF

j_call: TRBJ2-7
v_call: TRBV20-1
cdr3_aa: CSARASGSSYEQYF

j_call: TRBJ2-7
v_call: TRBV5-1
cdr3_aa: CASSQSGTSGAEQYF

j_call: TRBJ2-7
v_call: TRBV5-1
cdr3_aa: CASSCTGQALDEQYF

j_call: TRBJ2-5
v_call: TRBV7-8
cdr3_aa: CASSLVSAGILKTQYF

j_call: TRBJ2-6
v_call: TRBV9
cdr3_aa: CASSRTQGAGANVLTF

j_call: TRBJ2-5
v_call: TRBV7-9
cdr3_aa: CASSLGDEREPQYF

j_call: TRBJ1-3
v_call: TRBV9
cdr3_aa: CASSTTGLSGNTIYF

j_call: TRBJ2-7
v_call: TRBV12-3/TRBV12-4
cdr3_aa: CASSLSGKPYEQYF

j_call: TRBJ2-7
v_call: TRBV7-2
cdr3_aa: CASSAIGPGSWDPEQYF

j_call: TRBJ2-5
v_call: TRBV7-3
cdr3_aa: CASSTGLAEQETQYF

j_call: TRBJ2-2
v_call: TRBV15
cdr3_aa: CATSSLDETGELFF

j_call: TRBJ2-7
v_call: TRBV29-1
cdr3_aa: CSVGTGGRYEQYF

j_call: TRBJ2-7
v_call: TRBV10-3
cdr3_aa: CAISQPGQSYEQYF

j_call: TRBJ2-7
v_call: TRBV4-1
cdr3_aa: CASSQDLGNEQYF

j_call: TRBJ1-5
v_call: TRBV7-2
cdr3_aa: CASSLEWGSVNQPQHF

j_call: TRBJ2-5
v_call: TRBV6-9
cdr3_aa: CASPDRGRGRETQYF

j_call: TRBJ1-4
v_call: TRBV4-1
cdr3_aa: CASSQDGVGAATNEKLFF

j_call: TRBJ1-1
v_call: TRBV6-5
cdr3_aa: CASSWALQVKEAFF

j_call: TRBJ1-2
v_call: TRBV29-1
cdr3_aa: CSVEGLGDRNYGYTF

j_call: TRBJ1-5
v_call: TRBV12-3/TRBV12-4
cdr3_aa: CASSTGFLNQPQHF

j_call: TRBJ1-1
v_call: TRBV2
cdr3_aa: CASSERGRLNTEAFF

j_call: TRBJ1-3
v_call: TRBV10-3
cdr3_aa: CAISEAGGNTIYF

j_call: TRBJ1-6
v_call: TRBV7-2
cdr3_aa: CASSSGAPNSPLHF

j_call: TRBJ1-1
v_call: TRBV5-5
cdr3_aa: CASSLALTGLQNTEAFF

j_call: TRBJ1-5
v_call: TRBV12-3/TRBV12-4
cdr3_aa: CASSLTGGNQLQHF

j_call: TRBJ2-7
v_call: TRBV10-3
cdr3_aa: CAISETGISYEQYF

j_call: TRBJ2-2
v_call: TRBV29-1
cdr3_aa: CSVEGLDRTNTGELFF

j_call: TRBJ1-2
v_call: TRBV7-8
cdr3_aa: CASSSSQGHYGYTF

j_call: TRBJ2-5
v_call: TRBV4-2
cdr3_aa: CASSQGSGPWETQYF

j_call: TRBJ1-1
v_call: TRBV2
cdr3_aa: CASTGTGDGRANTEAFF

j_call: TRBJ1-6
v_call: TRBV7-2
cdr3_aa: CASSSWTGNSPLHF

j_call: TRBJ2-5
v_call: TRBV20-1
cdr3_aa: CSARDPTRQGAGETQYF

j_call: TRBJ2-2
v_call: TRBV2
cdr3_aa: CASSPLPGQNTGELFF

j_call: TRBJ1-6
v_call: TRBV19
cdr3_aa: CASSRGYSSPLHF

j_call: TRBJ1-4
v_call: TRBV10-3
cdr3_aa: CAISARGQTNEKLFF

j_call: TRBJ1-1
v_call: TRBV28
cdr3_aa: CASSPQTGDGTEAFF

j_call: TRBJ1-5
v_call: TRBV5-8
cdr3_aa: CASSLLELQPQHF

j_call: TRBJ2-7
v_call: TRBV6-6
cdr3_aa: CASSKRGSGGSYEQYF

j_call: TRBJ1-6
v_call: TRBV15
cdr3_aa: CATSSTGTGTSPLHF

j_call: TRBJ2-5
v_call: TRBV10-3
cdr3_aa: CASSSGLKRETQYF

j_call: TRBJ1-5
v_call: TRBV10-2
cdr3_aa: CATSQGHGNQPQHF